The clone carrying this TCR beta chain was seen at least ten times. Its antigen is not identified. The data were obtained in a study of T-cell reconstitution after alpha-beta-depleted transplantation in children. Study-level results: Surviving recipient T cells and intrathymic progenitors accounted for some patients' high TCRbeta diversity at day 60. In patients about two months after transplant, alpha-beta T cells reportedly arose from several hundred expanded graft clones. At the one-year point after transplant, T-cell counts and TCRbeta diversity were found to come mostly from T cells that had been newly produced.

The germline gives CDR1 DFQATT, CDR2 SNEGSKA (reference sequence). CDR3 length equals 16 residues. V shed 0 bases and J 1 base; nucleotides not matched to a gene: 4. It was with unique molecular identifiers that the TCRbeta library was prepared. TCRdb passed the PCR reads through MiXCR, listing each CDR3 protein once. The data contain 500,000 to 750,000 distinct CDR3 sequences, 27% of them singletons. The V call is TRBV20-1, the J call TRBJ2-2; 8 nucleotides agree with TRBD2. The clonotype was recovered from a boy under three years old with Wiskott-Aldrich syndrome, due to receive a stem cell transplant. The sequenced sample was PBMCs, obtained before TCRalphabeta/CD19-depleted stem cell transplant. The CDR3 nucleotides are TGCAGTGCTAGAGATCTCGGGGGGGAGAACACCGGGGAGCTGTTTTTT. This translates into CSARDLGGENTGELFF.